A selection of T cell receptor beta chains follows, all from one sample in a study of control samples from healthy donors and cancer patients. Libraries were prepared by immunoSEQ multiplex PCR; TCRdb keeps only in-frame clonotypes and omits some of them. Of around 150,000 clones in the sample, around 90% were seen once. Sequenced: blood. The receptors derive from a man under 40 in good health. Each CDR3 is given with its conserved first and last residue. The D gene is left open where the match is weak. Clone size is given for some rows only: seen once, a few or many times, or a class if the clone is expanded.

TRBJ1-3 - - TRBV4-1 CASSQDLTGRVKTGSGNTIYF TGCGCCAGCAGCCAAGATTTGACGGGACGAGTCAAGACAGGCTCTGGAAACACCATATATTTT
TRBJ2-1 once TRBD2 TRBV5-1 CASSPLAGGYNEQFF TGCGCCAGCAGCCCTCTAGCGGGGGGTTACAATGAGCAGTTCTTC
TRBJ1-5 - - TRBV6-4 CASSEQGNQPQHF TGTGCCAGCAGTGAACAGGGCAATCAGCCCCAGCATTTT
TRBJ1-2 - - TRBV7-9 CASSLSQPDGYTF TGTGCCAGCAGCTTATCACAGCCGGATGGCTACACCTTC
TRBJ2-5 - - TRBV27 CATGPSPETQYF TGTGCCACCGGACCTTCCCCAGAGACCCAGTACTTC
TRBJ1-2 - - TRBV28 CASTPPRGYYGYTF TGTGCCAGCACCCCTCCCCGGGGGTACTATGGCTACACCTTC
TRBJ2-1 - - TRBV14 CASSHRINEQFF TGTGCCAGCAGTCACAGAATCAATGAGCAGTTCTTC
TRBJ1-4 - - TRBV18 CASSPGGIGEKLFF TGTGCCAGCTCACCCGGGGGTATTGGTGAAAAACTGTTTTTT
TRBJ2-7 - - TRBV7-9 CASSLYNTYEQYF TGTGCCAGCAGCTTATATAACACCTACGAGCAGTACTTC
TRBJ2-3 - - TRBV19 CASSMGPAGDTQYF TGTGCCAGTAGTATGGGGCCCGCTGGAGATACGCAGTATTTT
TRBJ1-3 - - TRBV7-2 CASSQNLGNTIYF TGTGCCAGCAGCCAGAATCTGGGAAACACCATATATTTT
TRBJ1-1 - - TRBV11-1 CASSSGMTANTEAFF TGTGCCAGCAGCTCCGGGATGACAGCGAACACTGAAGCTTTCTTT
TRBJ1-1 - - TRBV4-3 CASSQDTGPTEAFF TGCGCCAGCAGCCAAGATACGGGGCCCACTGAAGCTTTCTTT
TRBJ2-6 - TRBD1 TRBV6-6 CASSRTGQGASGANVLTF TGTGCCAGCAGTCGGACGGGACAGGGGGCGTCTGGGGCCAACGTCCTGACTTTC
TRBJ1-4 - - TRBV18 CASSPPGATNEKLFF TGTGCCAGCTCACCACCGGGGGCAACTAATGAAAAACTGTTTTTT
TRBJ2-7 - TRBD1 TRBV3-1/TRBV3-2 CASSRQNYGQAAYEQYF TGTGCCAGCAGCCGACAAAATTACGGACAGGCTGCCTACGAGCAGTACTTC
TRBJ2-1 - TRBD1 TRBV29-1 CSVGQGGSYNEQFF TGCAGCGTTGGACAGGGTGGCTCCTACAATGAGCAGTTCTTC
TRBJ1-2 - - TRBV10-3 CAISGRGRLYGYTF TGTGCCATCAGTGGTAGGGGTCGACTTTATGGCTACACCTTC
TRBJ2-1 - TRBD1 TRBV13 CASSHSGGSGDEQFF TGTGCCAGCAGCCATTCAGGGGGCTCCGGGGATGAGCAGTTCTTC
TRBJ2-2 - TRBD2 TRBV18 CASSPQMSLRLAGDTGELFF TGTGCCAGCTCGCCGCAGATGTCACTTAGACTAGCGGGAGACACCGGGGAGCTGTTTTTT
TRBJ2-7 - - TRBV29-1 CSVSDGIYEQYF TGCAGCGTCTCCGACGGGATCTACGAGCAGTACTTC
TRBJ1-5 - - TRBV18 CASSPREGSQPQHF TGTGCCAGCTCACCCCGGGAGGGGAGTCAGCCCCAGCATTTT
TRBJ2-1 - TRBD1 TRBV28 CASSIGTVNEQLF TGTGCCAGCAGTATCGGGACAGTCAATGAGCAGCTCTTC
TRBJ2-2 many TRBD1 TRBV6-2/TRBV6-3 CASSTRTGLINTGELFF TGTGCCAGCAGTACGAGGACAGGGCTAATTAACACCGGGGAGCTGTTTTTT
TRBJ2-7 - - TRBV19 CASRDKGDIGYEQYF TGTGCCAGTCGGGATAAAGGGGATATTGGTTACGAGCAGTACTTC
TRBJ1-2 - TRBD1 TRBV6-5 CASTEGAGRLYGYTF TGTGCCAGCACCGAGGGGGCAGGGCGGCTCTATGGCTACACCTTC
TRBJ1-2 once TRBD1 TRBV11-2 CASSLAGTGHYGYTF TGTGCCAGCAGCTTAGCCGGGACAGGCCACTATGGCTACACCTTC
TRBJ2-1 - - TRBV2 CASLKGSYNEQFF TGTGCCAGCCTTAAGGGGTCCTACAATGAGCAGTTCTTC
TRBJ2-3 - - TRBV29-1 CSVDGGARDTQYF TGCAGCGTGGATGGGGGGGCGAGAGATACGCAGTATTTT
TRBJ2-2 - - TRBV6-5 CASSGGLKNTGELFF TGTGCCAGCTCTGGAGGTCTTAAGAACACCGGGGAGCTGTTTTTT
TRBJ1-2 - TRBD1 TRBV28 CASSLTGGGYGYTF TGTGCCAGCAGCCTTACAGGGGGAGGCTATGGCTACACCTTC
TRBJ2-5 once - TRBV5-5 CASSPRDIEDQYF TGTGCCAGCAGCCCTCGGGACATAGAGGACCAGTACTTC
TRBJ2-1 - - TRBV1 CTSSQEGLDGEQFF TGCACCAGCAGCCAAGAAGGACTTGATGGTGAGCAGTTCTTC